Shown below are 6 T cell receptor beta chains from a single sample sequenced in a study of TIL therapy for anti-PD-1-resistant metastatic lung cancer (dated by TCRdb to the early 2020s). The time point label for this specimen denotes: pre-treatment sample, taken before nivolumab and TIL therapy. TCR beta CDR3 regions were amplified from genomic DNA with the immunoSEQ v3 hsTCRB kit using bias-controlled multiplex PCR. The table was pulled from immuneACCESS by TCRdb, which kept in-frame rearrangements only. Such tables lose some clones; where checked, under half of the loss comes from unresolved V genes, and the rest has no known cause. The sample table holds about 36,000 clones, of which 73% were seen once. The top ten clonotypes cover under 7.5% of the sample. The sample here was blood, taken at baseline. The receptor set was obtained from a person between 25 and 79 years old with non-small cell lung cancer.

The gene calls are TRBV6-1 and TRBJ2-1; TRBD2 agrees at 7 bases. V was pared by 5 bases and J by 2 bases, with 6 bases of the junction left unmatched. Germline V gene data show CDR1 as MNHNS and CDR2 as SASEGT. The length of the CDR3 is 15 residues. CDR3 protein: CASSLTGGTYNEQFF. The CDR3 nucleotides are TGTGCCAGCAGTCTGACGGGGGGAACCTACAATGAGCAGTTCTTC.

V gene TRBV19 combines with J gene TRBJ1-5; D is ambiguous. There are 14 residues in the CDR3. Germline V lookup: CDR1 LNHDA, CDR2 SQIVND (reference sequence). With 7 bases removed from V and 5 bases from J, the gap between germline ends came to 15 bases. CDR3 nucleotides: TGTGCCAGTATCCCAAGTGGACCCTATCAGCCCCAGCATTTT. Its protein is CASIPSGPYQPQHF. Variable domain in full (rest from reference TRBV19 and TRBJ1-5): DGGITQSPKYLFRKEGQNVTLSCEQNLNHDAMYWYRQDPGQGLRLIYYSQIVNDFQKGDIAEGYSVSREKKESFPLTVTSAQKNPTAFYLCASIPSGPYQPQHFGDGTRLSIL.

V gene TRBV7-2 combines with J gene TRBJ2-7, with 9 bases that match TRBD1. The CDR3 is 16 residues long. The ends lost 3 bases at V and 4 bases at J; junction bases unmatched: 10. Germline V CDR1 and CDR2: SGHTA, FQGNSA. CDR3 in amino acids: CASSLLTGTGIYEQYF. The CDR3 nucleotides are TGTGCCAGCAGCTTGTTGACCGGGACAGGGATTTACGAGCAGTACTTC. Full variable domain (missing parts from reference TRBV7-2 and TRBJ2-7): GAGVSQSPSNKVTEKGKDVELRCDPISGHTALYWYRQSLGQGLEFLIYFQGNSAPDKSGLPSDRFSAERTGGSVSTLTIQRTQQEDSAVYLCASSLLTGTGIYEQYFGPGTRLTVT.

Only a few counts were recorded for this clone. The chain combines TRBV27 with TRBJ1-1; weak D call: TRBD1 (5 bases). The CDR3 totals 13 residues. CDR1 is MNHEY and CDR2 is SMNVEV in the germline V gene (reference sequence). Trimming took off 5 bases at V and 1 base at J, with 8 bases between the two ends. CDR3 in DNA: TGTGCCAGCAGTCCCGGACAGAACACTGAAGCTTTCTTT. It is translated as CASSPGQNTEAFF.

V is TRBV5-4 and J is TRBJ2-3; unclear D gene. The length of the CDR3 is 12 residues. V shed 0 bases and J shed 5 bases, with 4 bases lying between them. In germline, CDR1 is SGHNT, CDR2 YYREEE (reference sequence). The CDR3 nucleotides read TGTGCCAGCAGCTTGGAGGGAGATACGCAGTATTTT. It yields the protein CASSLEGDTQYF.

The chain employs TRBV28 and TRBJ2-7; D gene ambiguous. Trimming removed 2 bases from V and 4 bases from J, with 6 bases in between. This CDR3 spans 12 amino acids. Germline lookup yields CDR1 MDHEN and CDR2 SYDVKM. The CDR3: CASSLLPYEQYF. DNA of the CDR3: TGTGCCAGCAGTTTACTCCCTTACGAGCAGTACTTC. Full variable domain (outside the CDR3, taken from reference TRBV28 and TRBJ2-7): DVKVTQSSRYLVKRTGEKVFLECVQDMDHENMFWYRQDPGLGLRLIYFSYDVKMKEKGDIPEGYSVSREKKERFSLILESASTNQTSMYLCASSLLPYEQYFGPGTRLTVT.